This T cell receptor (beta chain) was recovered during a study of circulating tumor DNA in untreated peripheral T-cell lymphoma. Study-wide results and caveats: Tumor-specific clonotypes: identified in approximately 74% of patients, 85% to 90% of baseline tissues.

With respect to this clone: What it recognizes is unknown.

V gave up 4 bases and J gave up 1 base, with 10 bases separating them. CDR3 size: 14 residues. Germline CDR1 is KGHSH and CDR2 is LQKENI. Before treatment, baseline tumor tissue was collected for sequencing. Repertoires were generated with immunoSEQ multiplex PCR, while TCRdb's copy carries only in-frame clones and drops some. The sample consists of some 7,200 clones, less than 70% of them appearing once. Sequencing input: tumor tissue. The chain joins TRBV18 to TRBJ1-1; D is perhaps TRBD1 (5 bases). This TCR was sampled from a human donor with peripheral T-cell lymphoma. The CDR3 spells CASSLAGWNTEAFF. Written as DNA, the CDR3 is TGTGCCAGCTCACTGGCAGGGTGGAACACTGAAGCTTTCTTT.